This entry lists 14 T cell receptor beta chains sequenced from one sample in a study of cytomegalovirus exposure and HLA in healthy donors. Both 60 Vbeta primers and 13 Jbeta primers went into the PCR. Sequencing used immunoSEQ multiplex PCR; TCRdb keeps in-frame clones, though not all of them. The sample has about 48,000 clones. The sample consisted of PBMCs. The receptors originated from a male donor in good health and CMV-seropositive.

The rearrangement uses TRBV30 and TRBJ2-4, with a possible D match to TRBD2 (5 bases). Trimming took off 3 bases at V and 2 bases at J, with 8 bases between the two ends. This CDR3 is 13 amino acids long. CDR1 and CDR2 from the germline V gene are GTSNPN and SVGIG (reference sequence). The CDR3 loop reads CAWSRDSKNIQYF. The DNA of the CDR3 is TGTGCCTGGAGCCGGGATTCCAAAAACATTCAGTACTTC. Complete variable domain (other parts from reference TRBV30 and TRBJ2-4): SQTIHQWPATLVQPVGSPLSLECTVEGTSNPNLYWYRQAAGRGLQLLFYSVGIGQISSEVPQNLSASRPQDRQFILSSKKLLLSDSGFYLCAWSRDSKNIQYFGAGTRLSVL.

This chain uses TRBV11-2 with TRBJ2-1; no clear D gene. CDR1 is SGHAT, CDR2 FQNNGV, per germline. Trimming took off 3 bases at V and 8 bases at J, with 8 bases between the two ends. This CDR3 region has 12 residues. DNA of the CDR3: TGTGCCAGCAGCTTTAATAGTCATGAGCAGTTCTTC. Protein product: CASSFNSHEQFF.

J is TRBJ1-5 and V is TRBV6-1; TRBD1 matches at 7 bases. The CDR3 is 13 amino acids. Germline CDR1 reads MNHNS; CDR2 reads SASEGT. Germline trimming cut 5 bases from V and 5 bases from J; bases unmatched to any gene: 3. The CDR3 sequence: CASSHTGDQPQHF. The CDR3 DNA follows: TGTGCCAGCAGTCATACAGGGGATCAGCCCCAGCATTTT.

The V gene is TRBV11-2, the J gene TRBJ2-7; 10 bases map to TRBD2. The V gene end was trimmed by 4 bases and the J gene end by 2 bases; junction bases not matched to a gene: 14. Germline V gene lookup returns CDR1 SGHAT and CDR2 FQNNGV. The CDR3 spans 18 residues. Here the CDR3 DNA reads TGTGCCAGCAGCTATACCTCCGCCCTAGCGGGGGATCCCTACGAGCAGTACTTC. This sequence encodes CASSYTSALAGDPYEQYF.

V usage is TRBV6-5 and J usage is TRBJ2-5; 8 bases are a match to TRBD1. The V gene's germline CDR1 is MNHEY and CDR2 SVGAGI. Unmatched junction bases numbered 6, after V lost 4 bases and J lost 2 bases. CDR3 length: 15 residues. As DNA, the CDR3 is TGTGCCAGCAGTTTTTTGGGACAGGTTCAAGAGACCCAGTACTTC. Translated: CASSFLGQVQETQYF.

The CDR3 coding sequence is TGTGCCAGCTTTTCCCTAGCGGGGCCCTACGAGCAGTACTTC. Translated, it gives CASFSLAGPYEQYF. The chain links TRBV6-5 to TRBJ2-7; 9 positions match TRBD2. The J segment lost 2 bases and the V segment lost 8 bases, leaving 7 bases of the junction unmatched. Germline V gene data show CDR1 as MNHEY and CDR2 as SVGAGI. The CDR3 is 14 residues long.

V is TRBV6-6 and J is TRBJ2-7; 9 bases align to TRBD1. V trimming: 0 bases; J trimming: 7 bases; junction bases outside the gene matches: 7. The CDR3 has 15 residues. The germline V gene has CDR1 MNHNY and CDR2 SVGAGI (reference sequence). The CDR3 sequence is CASSYSTQGAEEQYF. CDR3 nucleotide sequence: TGTGCCAGCAGTTACTCGACACAGGGGGCGGAGGAGCAGTACTTC.

The chain has TRBV27 and TRBJ2-3; 10 bases agree with TRBD2. The V gene's germline CDR1 is MNHEY and CDR2 SMNVEV (reference sequence). CDR3 size: 16 residues. V was pared by 2 bases and J by 4 bases, with 6 bases of the junction left unmatched. The chain's CDR3 is CASSLTQRGGPDTQYF. As DNA, the CDR3 is TGTGCCAGCAGTTTAACCCAGCGGGGGGGCCCAGATACGCAGTATTTT.

The CDR3 loop is CASSLGGGYEQYF. The CDR3 nucleotides read TGTGCCAGCAGTTTGGGGGGGGGTTACGAGCAGTACTTC. The chain links TRBV27 to TRBJ2-7; 7 bases are shared with TRBD2. The CDR3 consists of 13 residues. The V and J ends lost 3 bases and 4 bases, in that order; junction bases with no gene match: 3. The V gene's germline CDR1 is MNHEY and CDR2 SMNVEV (reference sequence).

Written as DNA, the CDR3 is TGTGCCAGCAGACTTACAGGGGCCGCCGGGGAGCTGTTTTTT. Amino acid sequence: CASRLTGAAGELFF. This sequence joins TRBV5-5 and TRBJ2-2, with 7 nucleotides matching TRBD1. This CDR3 comprises 14 residues. The germline CDR1 and CDR2 sequences are SGHKS and YYEKEE (reference sequence). V shed 5 bases, J shed 6 bases, and the junction held 7 bases outside the gene matches.

The chain combines TRBV6-1 with TRBJ1-6; no firm D call. Trimming removed 3 bases from V and 1 base from J, with 4 bases in between. From germline, CDR1 is MNHNS and CDR2 SASEGT. This CDR3 is built from 14 residues. The CDR3 is CASSDLSYNSPLHF. DNA for the CDR3: TGTGCCAGCAGTGATCTATCCTATAATTCACCCCTCCACTTT.

This chain connects TRBV27 to TRBJ2-1, with 10 positions matching TRBD2. Per the germline V gene, CDR1 is MNHEY and CDR2 is SMNVEV (reference sequence). V was pared by 5 bases and J by 7 bases, with 5 bases of the junction left unmatched. This CDR3 has 14 amino acids. CDR3 bases: TGTGCCAGCAGTCAACTAGCGGGGAAGAATGAGCAGTTCTTC. Protein sequence: CASSQLAGKNEQFF.

The rearrangement links TRBV5-3 to TRBJ2-7; tentatively, D is TRBD2 (5 bases). TRBV5-3 is given ORF status, its function remaining uncertain. V gave up 1 base and J gave up 3 bases, with 14 bases separating them. This CDR3 spans 15 amino acids. Here the CDR3 DNA reads TGTGCCAGAAGCTTGCCCGAGGATGGAGGCTACGAGCAGTACTTC. It codes for CARSLPEDGGYEQYF.

The rearrangement joins TRBV5-4 to TRBJ1-4; 9 bases fit TRBD1. The germline V gene has CDR1 SGHNT and CDR2 YYREEE (reference sequence). J lost 4 bases, V lost 0 bases, and 1 base had no gene match. The CDR3 extends over 15 amino acids. CDR3 amino acids: CASSLGGQGNEKLFF. CDR3 DNA sequence: TGTGCCAGCAGCTTGGGGGGACAGGGTAATGAAAAACTGTTTTTT.